One sample yielded the 5 T cell receptor beta chains listed below, sequenced in a study of blood T cell repertoires in COVID-19. Method: immunoSEQ multiplex PCR; TCRdb's copy keeps in-frame clones and lacks some. This sample carries 70,000 or so clones, about 88% of them seen once, and the ten largest clones take 1.5%. The specimen sequenced was peripheral blood. The receptors shown here come from a man aged 45-60 years with acute or convalescent COVID-19.

CDR3 DNA: TGTGCCAGCAGCTACGACAGGGTATATTCGGTAGATACGCAGTATTTT. Its protein is CASSYDRVYSVDTQYF. The rearrangement links TRBV5-6 to TRBJ2-3, with 7 bases identical to TRBD1. The germline gives CDR1 SGHDT, CDR2 YYEEEE. The length of the CDR3 is 16 residues. With 3 bases clipped from V and 5 bases from J, the junction kept 12 bases outside the gene matches.

The gene calls are TRBV7-8 and TRBJ1-6; TRBD1 matches at 7 bases. Germline CDR1 reads SGHVS; CDR2 reads FQNEAQ. This CDR3 is 16 amino acids long. Unmatched junction bases numbered 9, after V lost 5 bases and J lost 5 bases. CDR3 region: CASSGAGGLNNSPLHF. CDR3 nucleotides: TGTGCCAGCAGCGGAGCAGGGGGACTAAATAATTCACCCCTCCACTTT.

This CDR3 reads CAISESGRGADNEQFF. CDR3 bases: TGTGCCATCAGTGAGTCGGGCAGGGGGGCGGACAATGAGCAGTTCTTC. The gene calls are TRBV10-3 and TRBJ2-1; a weak D match, TRBD1 (7 bases). CDR1 is ENHRY and CDR2 is SYGVKD in the germline V gene. The CDR3 has 16 amino acids. The ends were cut back, 0 bases at V and 5 bases at J, with 14 bases in the middle.

This chain connects TRBV19 to TRBJ2-1, with 9 bases lining up with TRBD2. Germline CDR1 LNHDA, CDR2 SQIVND (reference sequence). The junction had 8 bases not matched to a gene; V was cut back by 6 bases and J by 8 bases. This CDR3 has 14 residues. CDR3 DNA: TGTGCCAGTAGGTCAGCGGGGGGCCACGATGAGCAGTTCTTC. This encodes CASRSAGGHDEQFF.

The chain's CDR3 is CARRLAGGPWCTDTQYF. CDR3 in DNA: TGTGCTAGAAGACTAGCGGGAGGGCCCTGGTGCACAGATACGCAGTATTTT. The chain combines TRBV12-5 with TRBJ2-3; 14 nucleotides agree with TRBD2. The V gene's germline CDR1 is LGHNT and CDR2 FRNRAP. Trimming took 9 bases from V and 1 from J; bases not matched to a gene: 9. The length of the CDR3 is 17 residues.